This T cell receptor (beta chain) originates from a study of long-term antiretroviral therapy in people with HIV. Notes on the study in general: Possibly under older ART regimens, blood was drawn between the mid-2000s and the late 2010s.

J gave up 6 bases and V 2 bases, and 8 bases lay outside the gene matches. CDR3 length equals 16 residues. Germline loops: CDR1 SGHRS, CDR2 YFSETQ. Version v3.0 of the immunoSEQ assay was performed at survey level. The method was immunoSEQ multiplex PCR; TCRdb's version includes in-frame clones alone and lacks a portion of them. Among 25,000 to 30,000 clones listed, 82% were seen once. Per individual, the PBMC samples numbered at least one pre-ART and at least two post-ART. About this clone itself: The antigen is undetermined.

The chain employs TRBV5-1 and TRBJ2-2, with TRBD2 identical over 9 bases. The starting material was unsorted PBMCs, obtained 2.9 years after starting antiretroviral therapy. This clonotype was obtained from a man aged 45 to 65 with HIV. The CDR3 reads CASSLKAGGQAGELFF. As DNA, the CDR3 is TGCGCCAGCAGCTTAAAAGCGGGGGGCCAGGCCGGGGAGCTGTTTTTT.